Listed below are T cell receptor beta chains from one sample, sequenced in a study of PD-1 blockade in classical Hodgkin lymphoma. Generated by immunoSEQ multiplex PCR, the TCRdb table keeps only in-frame clones and is missing some. The table records some 30,000 clones, around 70% of them present only once. The material sequenced was peripheral blood mononuclear cells (PBMCs), taken before the second cycle of nivolumab. All receptors come from a human donor with classical Hodgkin lymphoma. Both conserved end residues are part of each CDR3. Each record gives: J gene, clone size, V gene, D gene, CDR3 DNA, CDR3 protein. The D gene is left open where the match is weak. Clone size appears in some rows only: once, few, many, or a class for an expanded clone.

>TRBJ1-6|.|TRBV25-1|TRBD1
TGTGCCAGCAGTGAGATTTGGCAGGGGGACAATTCACCCCTCCACTTT
CASSEIWQGDNSPLHF
>TRBJ1-3|once|TRBV2|TRBD1
TGTGCCAGCAGCCCGGACAGGGTCTCTGGAAACACCATATATTTT
CASSPDRVSGNTIYF
>TRBJ2-3|.|TRBV6-6|.
TGTGCCAGCAGTTACTCATTTCGAGGGGGTACGCAGTATTTT
CASSYSFRGGTQYF
>TRBJ2-7|few|TRBV6-5|TRBD1
TGTGCCAGCAGTTACTCGATGGGACAGGGTGGCTACGAGCAGTACTTC
CASSYSMGQGGYEQYF
>TRBJ2-2|.|TRBV5-1|.
TGCGCCAGCAGCTTGGCGGCAGTCATTACCGGGGAGCTGTTTTTT
CASSLAAVITGELFF
>TRBJ2-1|.|TRBV6-5|.
TGTGCCAGCAGTTACGGGGGCGGTTACAATGAGCAGTTCTTC
CASSYGGGYNEQFF
>TRBJ1-2|once|TRBV19|TRBD1
TGTGCCAGTAGTACATTGGGACAGGCCTATGGCTACACCTTC
CASSTLGQAYGYTF
>TRBJ2-3|once|TRBV9|TRBD2
TGTGCCAGCAGCCTGGGACTAGCGGCTAACACAGATACGCAGTATTTT
CASSLGLAANTDTQYF
>TRBJ2-1|.|TRBV29-1|TRBD1
TGCAGCGTTACTTCCGGGACAGGGGGCGGCGATGAGCAGTTCTTC
CSVTSGTGGGDEQFF
>TRBJ1-2|.|TRBV5-6|.
TGTGCCAGCAGGTTCGGTGGCGGCCTCGATTGGGGCTACACCTTC
CASRFGGGLDWGYTF
>TRBJ2-5|.|TRBV7-8|TRBD2
TGTGCCAGCAGCGCTAGCGGGACACGGGAGACCCAGTACTTC
CASSASGTRETQYF
>TRBJ1-5|.|TRBV6-5|.
TGTGCCAGCAGTTACGGGGCCAATCAGCCCCAGCATTTT
CASSYGANQPQHF
>TRBJ2-3|.|TRBV4-3|.
TGCGCCAGCAGCCAAGGGACTCCGGGACCGTTGACAGATACGCAGTATTTT
CASSQGTPGPLTDTQYF
>TRBJ2-3|.|TRBV28|.
TGTGCCAGCAGTCCAGGGCCCCATACGCAGTATTTT
CASSPGPHTQYF
>TRBJ2-7|.|TRBV19|.
TGTGCCAGTAGTTCAAGGGGAGGGGGCAGGAGGACCTACGAGCAGTACTTC
CASSSRGGGRRTYEQYF
>TRBJ2-1|.|TRBV2|TRBD2
TGTGCCAGCACCCAGGGACTAGCGGGGGTTAGTGAGCAGTTCTTC
CASTQGLAGVSEQFF
>TRBJ2-4|many|TRBV19|.
TGTGCCAGTAGTTACCTAGCCAAAAACATTCAGTACTTC
CASSYLAKNIQYF
>TRBJ1-2|.|TRBV11-2|.
TGTGCCAGCAGCTTAGATGTACAGCCCTATGGCTACACCTTC
CASSLDVQPYGYTF
>TRBJ2-1|.|TRBV4-3|.
TGCGCCAGCAGCCTTTTGCGGTTCTACAATGAGCAGTTCTTC
CASSLLRFYNEQFF
>TRBJ2-3|.|TRBV5-5|TRBD1
TGCGCCAGCAGCCAAACCCCACAGGGGGCAGGCACAGATACGCAGTATTTT
CASSQTPQGAGTDTQYF
>TRBJ1-1|few|TRBV27|.
TGTGCCAGCTGGGAGAGGAACACTGAAGCTTTCTTT
CASWERNTEAFF
>TRBJ1-1|.|TRBV28|.
TGTGCCAGCAGTTCCTTCAGGGCAGCGAACACTGAAGCTTTCTTT
CASSSFRAANTEAFF